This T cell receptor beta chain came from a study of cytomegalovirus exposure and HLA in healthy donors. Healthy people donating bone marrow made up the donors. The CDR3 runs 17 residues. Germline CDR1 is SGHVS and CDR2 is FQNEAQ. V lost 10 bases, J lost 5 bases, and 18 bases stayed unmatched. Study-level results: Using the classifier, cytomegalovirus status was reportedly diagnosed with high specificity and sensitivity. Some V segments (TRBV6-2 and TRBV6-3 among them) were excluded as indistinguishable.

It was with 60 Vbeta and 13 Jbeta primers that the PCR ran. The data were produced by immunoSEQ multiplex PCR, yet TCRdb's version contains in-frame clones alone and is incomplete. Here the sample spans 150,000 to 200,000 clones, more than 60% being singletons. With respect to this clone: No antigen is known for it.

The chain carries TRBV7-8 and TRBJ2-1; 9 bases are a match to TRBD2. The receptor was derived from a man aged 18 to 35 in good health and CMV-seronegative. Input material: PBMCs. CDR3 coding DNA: TGTGCCACTTCCGATCGAATAGCGGGAGTTATCCACAATGAGCAGTTCTTC. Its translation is CATSDRIAGVIHNEQFF.